Presented here are 29 T cell receptor beta chains from one specimen sequenced in a study of cytotoxic CD8 clonotypes in ibrutinib-treated CLL. Some clones are missing from TCRdb's copy, which holds only in-frame ones; the method was immunoSEQ multiplex PCR. The sample lists hundreds of thousands of clones; 60% to 75% were seen once. The starting material was PBMCs, obtained after 24 months of ibrutinib treatment. These receptors all stem from a human donor with chronic lymphocytic leukemia.

V gene TRBV6-5 combines with J gene TRBJ1-2, with 10 bases fitting TRBD1. The germline V gene has CDR1 MNHEY and CDR2 SVGAGI. Trimming cost V 2 bases and J 8 bases; bases outside gene matches: 5. The CDR3 totals 14 residues. CDR3 bases: TGTGCCAGCAGTTACCTCGGGACAGGGGAGGGCTACACCTTC. Translated, it gives CASSYLGTGEGYTF.

The CDR3 sequence is CASSLQGSTGELFF. The CDR3, as DNA: TGCGCCAGCAGCTTACAGGGGAGCACCGGGGAGCTGTTTTTT. The rearrangement joins TRBV5-1 to TRBJ2-2; 7 bases match TRBD1. Per the germline V gene, CDR1 is SGHRS and CDR2 is YFSETQ. The CDR3 contains 14 residues. With V trimmed by 2 bases and J by 4 bases, 2 bases remained unmatched.

This chain connects TRBV2 to TRBJ2-1; D gene unclear. The CDR3 is 11 amino acids. Germline CDR1 reads SNHLY; CDR2 reads FYNNEI. V was cut by 6 bases and J by 9 bases, with 9 bases left in between. The CDR3 sequence is CASSPEIEQFF. Here the CDR3 DNA reads TGTGCCAGCAGCCCGGAGATTGAGCAGTTCTTC.

The genes are TRBV19 and TRBJ2-2; 7 nucleotides line up with TRBD2. V lost 6 bases to trimming and J lost 0 bases; unmatched junction nucleotides: 7. The CDR3 has 16 amino acids. CDR1 and CDR2 (germline): LNHDA, SQIVND (reference sequence). The CDR3 DNA reads TGTGCCAGTAGAGACATCGGACTAGCGAACACCGGGGAGCTGTTTTTT. Its protein product is CASRDIGLANTGELFF.

The chain joins TRBV10-3 to TRBJ1-1; 7 positions match TRBD1. The CDR3 covers 14 residues. The V segment lost 3 bases and the J segment 5 bases; nucleotides outside the gene matches: 6. Germline V gene sequence: CDR1 ENHRY, CDR2 SYGVKD. The CDR3, as DNA: TGTGCCATCAGTGACAGGGGGGCATGGACTGAAGCTTTCTTT. This translates into CAISDRGAWTEAFF.

V usage is TRBV5-1 and J usage is TRBJ2-1, with 7 nucleotides matching TRBD1. CDR3 size: 14 residues. V lost 1 base to trimming and J lost 6 bases; unmatched junction nucleotides: 4. Germline loops: CDR1 SGHRS, CDR2 YFSETQ. This chain's CDR3 is CASSLMTGTNEQFF. CDR3 in DNA: TGCGCCAGCAGCTTGATGACAGGGACCAATGAGCAGTTCTTC. The variable domain in full, completed from reference TRBV5-1 and TRBJ2-1, reads KAGVTQTPRYLIKTRGQQVTLSCSPISGHRSVSWYQQTPGQGLQFLFEYFSETQRNKGNFPGRFSGRQFSNSRSEMNVSTLELGDSALYLCASSLMTGTNEQFFGPGTRLTVL.

This clone has only one observation. This chain joins TRBV18 and TRBJ1-1; TRBD1 might be the D (6 bases). Trimming cost V 4 bases and J 1 base, with 10 bases left between them. The germline V gene encodes CDR1 KGHSH and CDR2 LQKENI. The CDR3 totals 14 residues. The CDR3 DNA is TGTGCCAGCTCACTGGGACAAAAGAACACTGAAGCTTTCTTT. Translating gives CASSLGQKNTEAFF.

The chain carries TRBV6-1 and TRBJ1-2; no clear D gene. Looked up from germline, CDR1 is MNHNS and CDR2 is SASEGT. CDR3 length equals 11 residues. Trimming removed 3 bases at V and 11 bases at J, with 10 bases between. As DNA, the CDR3 is TGTGCCAGCAGTGAGGCGGGTATATACACCTTC. Translated: CASSEAGIYTF.

There are a few counts of this clone. The gene calls are TRBV12-5 and TRBJ1-2; D is possibly TRBD1 (5 bases). Germline CDR1 is LGHNT and CDR2 is FRNRAP. Trimming took off 3 bases at V and 6 bases at J, with 11 bases between the two ends. The CDR3 loop spans 13 amino acids. The DNA for the CDR3 is TGTGCTAGTGGTTTCGACGGGGCGCATGGCTACACCTTC. This gives the protein CASGFDGAHGYTF. Full variable domain (remainder filled in from reference TRBV12-5 and TRBJ1-2): DARVTQTPRHKVTEMGQEVTMRCQPILGHNTVFWYRQTMMQGLELLAYFRNRAPLDDSGMPKDRFSAEMPDATLATLKIQPSEPRDSAVYFCASGFDGAHGYTFGSGTRLTVV.

The chain recombines TRBV14 with TRBJ2-2; D is undetermined. Per germline, CDR1 SGHDN and CDR2 FVKESK. V was clipped by 2 bases and J by 4 bases, with 5 bases between them. The CDR3 is 13 amino acids. Here the CDR3 reads CASSQQFTGELFF. The DNA of the CDR3 is TGTGCCAGCAGCCAACAGTTCACCGGGGAGCTGTTTTTT.

This rearrangement joins TRBV4-3 to TRBJ1-5; D is unresolved. Trimming took off 0 bases at V and 7 bases at J, with 10 bases between the two ends. The CDR3 is made up of 14 amino acids. The germline CDR1 and CDR2 sequences are LGHNA and YSLEER. The CDR3 DNA is TGCGCCAGCAGCCAAGATCGGAGGGAACAGCCCCAGCATTTT. As protein: CASSQDRREQPQHF.

The V call is TRBV4-1, the J call TRBJ1-1; D might be TRBD1 (6 bases). Trimming took 0 bases from V and 0 from J, leaving 11 bases between them. This CDR3 has 16 amino acids. Germline CDR1 and CDR2: MGHRA and YSYEKL. DNA of the CDR3: TGCGCCAGCAGCCAAGAGGGGGGGCCTCTGAACACTGAAGCTTTCTTT. Translating it yields CASSQEGGPLNTEAFF.

This clone was seen once. V is TRBV28 and J is TRBJ2-7; 8 bases fit TRBD2. In germline, CDR1 is MDHEN, CDR2 SYDVKM. The CDR3 spans 15 residues. V was clipped by 3 bases and J by 3 bases; unmatched bases: 7. Here the CDR3 reads CASSFIPGLDYEQYF. The DNA for the CDR3 is TGTGCCAGCAGTTTTATCCCGGGACTAGACTACGAGCAGTACTTC.

The chain carries TRBV4-2 and TRBJ2-1, with D tentatively TRBD2 (5 bases). The CDR3 length is 15 residues. The germline gives CDR1 LGHNA, CDR2 YNFKEQ. Trimming pared 1 base from V and 1 base from J, leaving 8 bases between. CDR3 loop: CASSQAAASYNEQFF. CDR3 DNA sequence: TGTGCCAGCAGCCAAGCAGCGGCTTCCTACAATGAGCAGTTCTTC.

The chain is built from TRBV5-1 and TRBJ1-2; TRBD1 matches at 8 bases. Germline V gene lookup returns CDR1 SGHRS and CDR2 YFSETQ. The J segment lost 0 bases and the V segment lost 0 bases, leaving 13 bases of the junction unmatched. The CDR3 covers 19 residues. The CDR3 DNA sequence: TGCGCCAGCAGCTTGGCCCCCGCCCCCAGGGGGCCAACTAACTATGGCTACACCTTC. This encodes CASSLAPAPRGPTNYGYTF.

The CDR3 DNA reads as TGTGCCAGCTCAGAGAGCGGGAGGGGAGAGACCCAGTACTTC. Its protein product is CASSESGRGETQYF. The chain joins TRBV18 to TRBJ2-5; 10 positions agree with TRBD2. Trimming at V came to 5 bases and at J to 4 bases, leaving 4 bases not matched to a gene. Germline lookup yields CDR1 KGHSH and CDR2 LQKENI. This CDR3 is built from 14 residues.

The CDR3 nucleotides read TGTGCCAGCAGCCCCACCCTGGGGGAGACCCAGTACTTC. This translates into CASSPTLGETQYF. The chain joins TRBV7-2 to TRBJ2-5; D gene uncertain. V was pared by 5 bases and J by 5 bases, with 12 bases between. Germline V gene data show CDR1 as SGHTA and CDR2 as FQGNSA. This CDR3 region has 13 residues.

The chain recombines TRBV18 with TRBJ2-5; D remains ambiguous. Germline-derived CDR1 and CDR2 are KGHSH and LQKENI. This CDR3 has 14 amino acids. Trimming shortened V by 3 bases and J by 2 bases, and 10 bases separated the two germline ends. The CDR3 region is CASSPASLQETQYF. The CDR3 DNA follows: TGTGCCAGCTCACCTGCCAGTTTACAAGAGACCCAGTACTTC.

J is TRBJ2-1 and V is TRBV5-1; 7 bases line up with TRBD2. Trimming took 1 base from V and 7 from J; bases not matched to a gene: 5. The germline CDR1 and CDR2 sequences are SGHRS and YFSETQ. The CDR3 length is 14 residues. The CDR3 is CASSLWRESNEQFF. The CDR3 DNA follows: TGCGCCAGCAGCTTGTGGCGGGAGTCAAATGAGCAGTTCTTC.

As for this clone: The germline gene is not matched at one end of the junction; a read error may be the cause. The rearrangement joins TRBV30 to TRBJ2-5; D is possibly TRBD2 (6 bases). Germline V CDR1 and CDR2: GTSNPN, SVGIG (reference sequence). The CDR3 is 13 amino acids. The CDR3 loop reads CAWERAGQATQYF. CDR3 sequence (DNA): TGTGCCTGGGAGCGGGCCGGCCAAGCGACCCAGTACTTC.

This clone was seen once. The V and J genes are TRBV7-8 and TRBJ1-5; possible D gene TRBD1, 6 bases. Germline assignment: CDR1 SGHVS and CDR2 FQNEAQ. This CDR3 comprises 17 residues. V was trimmed by 3 bases and J by 4 bases, leaving 19 bases between them. The DNA of the CDR3 is TGTGCCAGCAGCTTCATAGAATGGGGACACGGGAATCAGCCCCAGCATTTT. Amino acid sequence: CASSFIEWGHGNQPQHF.

In DNA form, the CDR3 reads TGTGCCAGCAGCCCTGACTGGGCCGGAAACACCATATATTTT. Translating gives CASSPDWAGNTIYF. The J gene is TRBJ1-3, the V gene TRBV9, with D unclear. The CDR3 sequence is 14 residues long. Trimming stripped 4 bases from V and 4 bases from J, with 12 bases between. The germline V gene has CDR1 SGDLS and CDR2 YYNGEE. Filled out from reference TRBV9 and TRBJ1-3, the complete variable domain reads DSGVTQTPKHLITATGQRVTLRCSPRSGDLSVYWYQQSLDQGLQFLIQYYNGEERAKGNILERFSAQQFPDLHSELNLSSLELGDSALYFCASSPDWAGNTIYFGEGSWLTVV.

This chain connects TRBV29-1 to TRBJ2-1; 9 nucleotides match TRBD2. This CDR3 is 14 amino acids long. The germline gives CDR1 SQVTM, CDR2 ANQGSEA. V shed 4 bases, J shed 7 bases, and the junction held 8 bases outside the gene matches. Here the CDR3 DNA reads TGCAGCGTTGTTGGTAGCGGGAGTCGGAATGAGCAGTTCTTC. It specifies CSVVGSGSRNEQFF.

The chain joins TRBV27 to TRBJ1-1, with D unclear. V lost 5 bases and J 3 bases, leaving 13 bases between the germline ends. Germline lookup yields CDR1 MNHEY and CDR2 SMNVEV (reference sequence). The CDR3 consists of 14 residues. The CDR3 DNA follows: TGTGCCAGCAGTAGCCTGGGGTTCTACACTGAAGCTTTCTTT. It encodes CASSSLGFYTEAFF.

The chain has TRBV5-6 and TRBJ1-5; D ambiguous. Germline V gene lookup returns CDR1 SGHDT and CDR2 YYEEEE. The CDR3 is 13 amino acids. The germline V and J ends were trimmed by 0 bases and 4 bases, with 5 bases remaining between them. The CDR3 loop reads CASSLDGNQPQHF. CDR3 nucleotide sequence: TGTGCCAGCAGCTTGGACGGGAATCAGCCCCAGCATTTT. The complete variable domain, with remaining parts taken from reference TRBV5-6 and TRBJ1-5, reads DAGVTQSPTHLIKTRGQQVTLRCSPKSGHDTVSWYQQALGQGPQFIFQYYEEEERQRGNFPDRFSGHQFPNYSSELNVNALLLGDSALYLCASSLDGNQPQHFGDGTRLSIL.

This chain joins TRBV7-9 and TRBJ2-1; 8 nucleotides match TRBD1. V lost 5 bases and J lost 9; bases outside the gene matches: 3. There are 12 residues in the CDR3. Germline loops: CDR1 SEHNR, CDR2 FQNEAQ (reference sequence). In nucleotides, the CDR3 is TGTGCCAGCAGCCAACAGGGGGTTGAGCAGTTCTTC. Its protein product is CASSQQGVEQFF. Complete variable domain (other parts from reference TRBV7-9 and TRBJ2-1): DTGVSQNPRHKITKRGQNVTFRCDPISEHNRLYWYRQTLGQGPEFLTYFQNEAQLEKSRLLSDRFSAERPKGSFSTLEIQRTEQGDSAMYLCASSQQGVEQFFGPGTRLTVL.

The chain carries TRBV27 and TRBJ2-5, with D possibly TRBD2 on 7 matching bases. The CDR3 has 14 residues. Germline CDR1 reads MNHEY; CDR2 reads SMNVEV (reference sequence). V was shortened by 0 bases and J by 13 bases, with 18 bases between the two germline ends. CDR3 in DNA: TGTGCCAGCAGTTTATCCGTGGGGGGGGCTTCCACGTACTTC. Its translation is CASSLSVGGASTYF.

The chain carries TRBV2 and TRBJ2-7, with 12 bases lining up with TRBD2. V lost 6 bases, J lost 13 bases, and 7 bases stayed unmatched. Germline values: CDR1 SNHLY, CDR2 FYNNEI. The CDR3 extends over 12 amino acids. The CDR3 reads CASSQGLAGNYF. The CDR3 DNA sequence: TGTGCCAGCAGCCAGGGACTAGCGGGTAATTACTTC.

This clone was seen a handful of times. The rearrangement links TRBV5-4 to TRBJ2-1, with D possibly matching TRBD2 (6 bases). The length of the CDR3 is 12 residues. Trimming removed 2 bases from V and 7 bases from J, with 7 bases in between. Per the germline V gene, CDR1 is SGHNT and CDR2 is YYREEE (reference sequence). The DNA of the CDR3 is TGTGCCAGCAGCTTTGGGGGGAATGAGCAGTTCTTC. It yields the protein CASSFGGNEQFF.